This T cell receptor beta chain was sequenced in a study of post-analysis software for immune sequencing data. Across the whole study: Included courses were relapsing-remitting and secondary progressive multiple sclerosis; progressive-relapsing multiple sclerosis was also included.

Regarding this clonotype: The antigen is undetermined.

Unique molecular identifiers had been added to the TCR beta cDNA libraries. It was from roughly 1 to 10 million T cells that some 500,000 cDNA molecules came. Via MiXCR, TCRdb re-called the PCR reads, giving one row per CDR3 protein. The sample holds more than 450,000 distinct CDR3 sequences, roughly 40% seen once. This CDR3 has 15 amino acids. V was clipped by 4 bases and J by 3 bases, with 16 bases between them. Germline V gene data show CDR1 as SGHAT and CDR2 as FQNNGV. Broader study findings: TRBV5-6, TRBV5-1 and TRBV20-1 were among roughly five TRBV segments more frequent in patients than controls. Under the F measure, samples that were prepared in one batch clustered strongly together. Significantly lower normalized Chao1 diversity was found in patients with multiple sclerosis relative to controls.

The gene calls are TRBV11-2 and TRBJ2-7; D call uncertain. The clonotype comes from a girl aged 10-17 years with multiple sclerosis. The sequenced material came from blood. This CDR3 reads CASSSETTVGYEQYF. CDR3 nucleotides: TGTGCCAGCAGCTCAGAGACAACTGTGGGCTACGAGCAGTACTTC.